One and the same sample provided the 18 T cell receptor beta chains below, sequenced in a study of cytomegalovirus exposure and HLA in healthy donors. Amplification used 60 Vbeta primers and 13 Jbeta primers. Sequencing used immunoSEQ multiplex PCR; TCRdb keeps in-frame clones, though not all of them. Of about 170,000 clones listed, around 85% are singletons. The sequencing sample was made of PBMCs. The receptors derive from a boy between 2 and 10 years old in good health and CMV-seronegative.

The J gene is TRBJ2-1, the V gene TRBV6-5; 8 bases match TRBD2. Germline V gene data show CDR1 as MNHEY and CDR2 as SVGAGI. This CDR3 region has 15 residues. With V trimmed by 5 bases and J by 7 bases, 10 bases remained unmatched. CDR3 bases: TGTGCCAGCAGTCCCATTGCGGGGGGTCTGAATGAGCAGTTCTTC. Its protein product is CASSPIAGGLNEQFF.

This sequence joins TRBV5-5 and TRBJ1-2; perhaps TRBD1 as D (5 bases). V lost 4 bases, J lost 0 bases, and 19 bases lay in between. Germline values: CDR1 SGHKS, CDR2 YYEKEE (reference sequence). CDR3 length: 17 residues. The CDR3 DNA reads TGTGCCAGCAGCCTCAATCCCGGGACGGGAGCTAACTATGGCTACACCTTC. Its translation: CASSLNPGTGANYGYTF.

The rearrangement uses TRBV28 and TRBJ2-7; a possible D gene is TRBD2 (6 bases). Germline V gene sequence: CDR1 MDHEN, CDR2 SYDVKM. The CDR3 contains 13 residues. Trimming left V 6 bases short and J 4 bases short, with 13 bases between. The CDR3: CASSLRGRYEQYF. CDR3 DNA sequence: TGTGCCAGCAGCCTGAGAGGGAGGTACGAGCAGTACTTC.

This chain uses TRBV29-1 with TRBJ2-7, with D perhaps matching TRBD1 (7 bases). Germline values: CDR1 SQVTM, CDR2 ANQGSEA. V was shortened by 3 bases and J by 4 bases, with 22 bases between the two germline ends. CDR3 length: 16 amino acids. The CDR3 DNA reads as TGCAGCGTTGAGCTCGCTGGAGGGGGCCCGATTTACGAGCAGTACTTC. It is translated as CSVELAGGGPIYEQYF.

The CDR3 sequence is CASSEIGEISPLHF. DNA of the CDR3: TGTGCCAGCAGTGAAATCGGGGAGATTTCACCCCTCCACTTT. The chain combines TRBV6-4 with TRBJ1-6; D gene ambiguous. V lost 3 bases, J lost 9 bases, and 12 bases lay in between. The CDR3 runs to 14 residues. Germline V CDR1 and CDR2: MRHNA, SNTAGT.

The chain carries TRBV7-9 and TRBJ2-7; the match to TRBD2 covers 11 bases. The J segment lost 4 bases and the V segment lost 5 bases, leaving 10 bases of the junction unmatched. The CDR3 sequence is 16 residues long. In germline, CDR1 is SEHNR, CDR2 FQNEAQ (reference sequence). The CDR3 is CASSPGLAGLSYEQYV. As DNA, the CDR3 is TGTGCCAGCAGCCCCGGACTAGCGGGTCTTTCATACGAGCAGTACGTC.

This chain connects TRBV7-6 to TRBJ1-1, with 9 bases matching TRBD1. The ends lost 2 bases at V and 6 bases at J; junction bases unmatched: 16. This CDR3 region has 18 residues. Germline V gene sequence: CDR1 SGHVS, CDR2 FNYEAQ. Written as DNA, the CDR3 is TGTGCCAGCAGCTTATACGGGGTGGGACAGGGTTTTTCGGCTGAAGCTTTCTTT. It specifies CASSLYGVGQGFSAEAFF.

This chain connects TRBV2 to TRBJ2-2; TRBD1 matches at 10 bases. The junction had 13 bases not matched to a gene; V was cut back by 10 bases and J by 5 bases. Per the germline V gene, CDR1 is SNHLY and CDR2 is FYNNEI. The CDR3 contains 16 residues. The CDR3 is CATRQPGTGETGELFF. The CDR3 nucleotides read TGTGCCACCCGTCAGCCTGGGACAGGGGAAACCGGGGAGCTGTTTTTT.

The V and J genes are TRBV28 and TRBJ2-5, with a tentative D call TRBD2 (7 bases). The CDR3 runs to 15 residues. Germline V gives CDR1 MDHEN, CDR2 SYDVKM. Trimming cost V 7 bases and J 5 bases, with 20 bases left between them. As DNA, the CDR3 is TGTGCCAGCAATCTCGGGGGGCTTTGGGGGGAGACCCAGTACTTC. It encodes CASNLGGLWGETQYF.

This chain connects TRBV5-1 to TRBJ2-7; D is ambiguous. V gave up 0 bases and J gave up 4 bases, with 14 bases separating them. The CDR3 is 15 amino acids. Germline V gives CDR1 SGHRS, CDR2 YFSETQ. CDR3 loop: CASSLGDKLTYEQYF. In DNA, the CDR3 is TGCGCCAGCAGCTTGGGTGATAAACTTACTTACGAGCAGTACTTC.

The chain links TRBV7-6 to TRBJ1-4; possible D gene TRBD1, 5 bases. This CDR3 is built from 15 residues. Germline lookup yields CDR1 SGHVS and CDR2 FNYEAQ. Trimming removed 5 bases from V and 5 bases from J, with 15 bases in between. CDR3 protein: CASSLSTDTNEKLFF. In nucleotides, the CDR3 is TGTGCCAGCAGCCTCTCGACAGATACCAATGAAAAACTGTTTTTT.

The rearrangement links TRBV28 to TRBJ2-5, with 11 bases fitting TRBD2. CDR1 and CDR2 (germline): MDHEN, SYDVKM. This CDR3 spans 16 amino acids. The ends lost 6 bases at V and 5 bases at J; junction bases unmatched: 11. In nucleotides, the CDR3 is TGTGCCAGCAGCCTCCCGGGACTAGCGGTGGGGGAGACCCAGTACTTC. It yields the protein CASSLPGLAVGETQYF.

The CDR3 DNA sequence: TGCGCCAGCAGCTTCGGGGTCTTAGGCTCCTACGAGCAGTACTTC. It yields the protein CASSFGVLGSYEQYF. The gene calls are TRBV5-1 and TRBJ2-7, with a weak D call TRBD2 (5 bases). Trimming stripped 2 bases from V and 0 bases from J, with 12 bases between. Per the germline V gene, CDR1 is SGHRS and CDR2 is YFSETQ. The CDR3 is 15 amino acids.

The genes are TRBV19 and TRBJ1-5, with TRBD1 as a possible D gene (6 bases). Between the trimmed V and J ends, which lost 7 bases and 0 bases, there was a span of 13 bases. The germline V gene has CDR1 LNHDA and CDR2 SQIVND (reference sequence). CDR3 size: 15 residues. CDR3 nucleotides: TGTGCCAGTACCAGGGGCAGGGATAGCAATCAGCCCCAGCATTTT. Protein: CASTRGRDSNQPQHF.

The V call is TRBV5-4, the J call TRBJ2-3; D might be TRBD2 (5 bases). CDR3 size: 14 residues. Germline V CDR1 and CDR2: SGHNT, YYREEE (reference sequence). V lost 5 bases to trimming and J lost 6 bases, with 16 bases between them. The CDR3 is CASSRGLLRDTQYF. The CDR3, as DNA: TGTGCCAGCAGTCGAGGACTTCTCCGGGATACGCAGTATTTT.

The chain has TRBV28 and TRBJ2-7, with D hard to call. Trimming took 2 bases from V and 3 from J, leaving 14 bases between them. Germline V gene data show CDR1 as MDHEN and CDR2 as SYDVKM. CDR3 length: 15 residues. The CDR3 DNA reads TGTGCCAGCAGTTTAGAGTCGAACAAGTACTACGAGCAGTACGTC. Protein product: CASSLESNKYYEQYV.

This chain uses TRBV6-1 with TRBJ1-3; no reliable D call. This CDR3 comprises 11 residues. V lost 11 bases to trimming and J lost 4 bases, with 9 bases between them. Germline V gene sequence: CDR1 MNHNS, CDR2 SASEGT. The CDR3 spells CALAQGNTIYF. CDR3 nucleotides: TGTGCCCTAGCCCAAGGAAACACCATATATTTT.

This chain uses TRBV4-1 with TRBJ2-2; a weak D match, TRBD2 (5 bases). This CDR3 spans 14 amino acids. The germline V gene has CDR1 MGHRA and CDR2 YSYEKL. V dropped 6 bases and J dropped 4 bases, with 12 bases sitting between them. CDR3 nucleotide sequence: TGCGCCAGCAGGCTATTAGAGGGCACCGGGGAGCTGTTTTTT. Protein: CASRLLEGTGELFF.